One and the same sample provided the 20 T cell receptor beta chains below, sequenced in a study of blood T cell repertoires in COVID-19. Some clones are missing from TCRdb's copy, which holds only in-frame ones; the method was immunoSEQ multiplex PCR. The sample contains around 12,000 clones, around 78% of which appear only once. The sample comprised peripheral blood. The origin of the receptors is a human donor in a cohort sampled during active COVID-19.

This chain uses TRBV6-5 with TRBJ2-3; D might be TRBD2 (5 bases). Germline V gene sequence: CDR1 MNHEY, CDR2 SVGAGI. This CDR3 contains 15 residues. Trimming cost V 8 bases and J 0 bases, with 15 bases left between them. CDR3 loop: CASVGLRTSTDTQYF. In DNA, the CDR3 is TGTGCCAGCGTGGGATTACGGACTAGCACAGATACGCAGTATTTT.

The chain joins TRBV6-6 to TRBJ1-1, with TRBD1 identical over 7 bases. V lost 5 bases to trimming and J lost 1 base; unmatched junction nucleotides: 16. This CDR3 comprises 18 residues. From germline, CDR1 is MNHNY and CDR2 SVGAGI (reference sequence). The CDR3: CASSPHPGGTEANTEAFF. The DNA for the CDR3 is TGTGCCAGCAGTCCTCACCCTGGGGGGACAGAAGCGAACACTGAAGCTTTCTTT.

V usage is TRBV19 and J usage is TRBJ1-2; 9 positions agree with TRBD1. Losses at the gene ends were 0 bases for V and 4 bases for J; bases not matched to a gene: 6. The CDR3 length is 16 residues. CDR1 is LNHDA, CDR2 SQIVND, per germline (reference sequence). The DNA for the CDR3 is TGTGCCAGTAGTATAGATAGGGGACAGGGCGCCTATGGCTACACCTTC. It codes for CASSIDRGQGAYGYTF. Combining the CDR3 with reference TRBV19 and TRBJ1-2 gives the whole variable domain DGGITQSPKYLFRKEGQNVTLSCEQNLNHDAMYWYRQDPGQGLRLIYYSQIVNDFQKGDIAEGYSVSREKKESFPLTVTSAQKNPTAFYLCASSIDRGQGAYGYTFGSGTRLTVV.

This clone was seen just once. V gene TRBV19 combines with J gene TRBJ1-1; no clear D. CDR3 size: 13 residues. Trimming cost V 7 bases and J 2 bases, with 11 bases left between them. Per the germline V gene, CDR1 is LNHDA and CDR2 is SQIVND (reference sequence). The CDR3 region is CASTNMLNTEAFF. CDR3 bases: TGTGCCAGTACAAACATGCTCAACACTGAAGCTTTCTTT.

This chain uses TRBV3-1 (or the pseudogene TRBV3-2) with TRBJ1-1; maybe TRBD1 (6 bases). The CDR3 is 15 amino acids. Trimming removed 5 bases at V and 1 base at J, with 14 bases between. Germline lookup yields CDR1 LGHDT and CDR2 YNNKEL (reference sequence). CDR3 region: CASSSYRTENTEAFF. The CDR3 bases are TGTGCCAGCAGCAGCTACCGGACAGAGAACACTGAAGCTTTCTTT.

The chain uses TRBV7-3 and TRBJ2-3, with 10 bases aligning to TRBD1. The trim removed 2 bases at V and 5 bases at J, leaving 4 bases unmatched. Germline-derived CDR1 and CDR2 are SGHTA and FQGTGA. The CDR3 runs to 15 residues. The CDR3 sequence is CASSLDRGRGDTQYF. The CDR3 DNA reads TGTGCCAGCAGCTTAGACAGGGGGCGAGGAGATACGCAGTATTTT. The whole variable domain, filled in from reference TRBV7-3 and TRBJ2-3, reads GAGVSQTPSNKVTEKGKYVELRCDPISGHTALYWYRQSLGQGPEFLIYFQGTGAADDSGLPNDRFFAVRPEGSVSTLKIQRTERGDSAVYLCASSLDRGRGDTQYFGPGTRLTVL.

The rearrangement links TRBV6-2 or TRBV6-3 to TRBJ1-1, with 10 nucleotides matching TRBD1. The CDR3 has 18 amino acids. The junction had 18 bases not matched to a gene; V was cut back by 6 bases and J by 5 bases. Germline CDR1 MNHEY, CDR2 SVGEGT. This CDR3 is CASSPSTLGTGVPTEAFF. In nucleotides, the CDR3 is TGTGCCAGCAGCCCTTCCACCCTCGGGACAGGGGTTCCTACTGAAGCTTTCTTT.

The rearrangement links TRBV25-1 to TRBJ1-2, with TRBD1 identical over 9 bases. This CDR3 region has 13 residues. The J segment lost 6 bases and the V segment lost 5 bases, leaving 4 bases of the junction unmatched. The germline V gene has CDR1 MGHDK and CDR2 SYGVNS. CDR3 DNA sequence: TGTGCCAGCAGTATCCGGACAGGGGATGGCTACACCTTC. Translating gives CASSIRTGDGYTF.

The chain links TRBV6-5 to TRBJ2-2, with a weak D call TRBD2 (6 bases). This CDR3 spans 13 amino acids. V gave up 8 bases and J gave up 1 base, with 8 bases separating them. CDR1 MNHEY and CDR2 SVGAGI come from the germline V gene. CDR3 nucleotide sequence: TGTGCCAGCGGGGACTTGAACACCGGGGAGCTGTTTTTT. It translates to CASGDLNTGELFF.

The chain employs TRBV7-9 and TRBJ1-2; 8 bases match TRBD1. The junction had 10 bases not matched to a gene; V was cut back by 4 bases and J by 6 bases. Germline CDR1 and CDR2: SEHNR and FQNEAQ (reference sequence). The length of the CDR3 is 15 residues. Written as DNA, the CDR3 is TGTGCCAGCAGCTCCCTGGACAGGGAATTTCATGGCTACACCTTC. Translation: CASSSLDREFHGYTF.

This chain links TRBV5-4 with TRBJ2-1, with D perhaps TRBD1 (6 bases). Trimming took 4 bases from V and 4 from J, leaving 9 bases between them. The CDR3 is 13 amino acids. The germline V gene has CDR1 SGHNT and CDR2 YYREEE (reference sequence). For the CDR3, the DNA is TGTGCCAGCAGCCCGGGACAATACAATGAGCAGTTCTTC. This gives the protein CASSPGQYNEQFF.

The chain recombines TRBV5-1 with TRBJ2-2, with a weak D call TRBD2 (5 bases). Looked up from germline, CDR1 is SGHRS and CDR2 is YFSETQ. V lost 3 bases and J lost 5, with 11 bases in between. This CDR3 spans 14 amino acids. The CDR3 sequence: CASSSGWRTGELFF. CDR3 DNA sequence: TGCGCCAGCAGCTCGGGGTGGAGGACCGGGGAGCTGTTTTTT.

The CDR3 region is CASRGLAGKRNEQFF. The DNA of the CDR3 is TGTGCCAGCAGGGGGCTAGCGGGAAAAAGAAATGAGCAGTTCTTC. This chain joins TRBV2 and TRBJ2-1, with TRBD2 matching over 9 bases. The CDR3 length is 15 residues. Germline V gives CDR1 SNHLY, CDR2 FYNNEI. Unmatched junction bases numbered 10, after V lost 6 bases and J lost 7 bases.

V usage is TRBV27 and J usage is TRBJ2-1; TRBD2 might be the D (5 bases). This CDR3 has 16 residues. Germline V gene sequence: CDR1 MNHEY, CDR2 SMNVEV (reference sequence). V was clipped by 2 bases and J by 0 bases, with 11 bases between them. The CDR3 spells CASSLRTGSSYNEQFF. CDR3 in DNA: TGTGCCAGCAGTTTAAGGACGGGGAGCTCCTACAATGAGCAGTTCTTC.

This CDR3 reads CASSLGANQPQHF. CDR3 nucleotide sequence: TGTGCCAGCAGCTTAGGGGCCAATCAGCCCCAGCATTTT. The chain has TRBV7-3 and TRBJ1-5; the D gene is possibly TRBD1 (5 bases). In germline, CDR1 is SGHTA, CDR2 FQGTGA. V was cut by 2 bases and J by 3 bases, with 5 bases left in between. This CDR3 is 13 amino acids long.

The chain combines TRBV5-1 with TRBJ2-5; 8 bases map to TRBD1. The J segment lost 0 bases and the V segment lost 7 bases, leaving 11 bases of the junction unmatched. The CDR3 spans 16 residues. Germline V CDR1 and CDR2: SGHRS, YFSETQ. Here the CDR3 DNA reads TGCGCCAGCTCATACGGAACAGGGGGTTACCAAGAGACCCAGTACTTC. Amino acid sequence: CASSYGTGGYQETQYF.

The chain has TRBV10-2 and TRBJ2-7, with TRBD2 identical over 9 bases. Looked up from germline, CDR1 is WSHSY and CDR2 is SAAADI. The V gene end was trimmed by 7 bases and the J gene end by 4 bases; junction bases not matched to a gene: 2. The CDR3 has 12 residues. The CDR3 bases are TGCGCCAGCACGCTAGCGGGGTACGAGCAGTACTTC. Encoded protein: CASTLAGYEQYF.

The chain has TRBV5-1 and TRBJ2-5, with 7 bases aligning to TRBD2. The junction had 7 bases not matched to a gene; V was cut back by 0 bases and J by 5 bases. Germline CDR1 is SGHRS and CDR2 is YFSETQ. This CDR3 spans 15 amino acids. This CDR3 is CASSLEAGPQETQYF. CDR3 sequence (DNA): TGCGCCAGCAGCTTGGAAGCGGGACCCCAGGAGACCCAGTACTTC.

The chain couples TRBV19 to TRBJ1-2, with 8 bases that match TRBD1. CDR3 length: 15 amino acids. CDR1 and CDR2 from the germline V gene are LNHDA and SQIVND (reference sequence). Trimming at V came to 4 bases and at J to 4 bases, leaving 8 bases not matched to a gene. CDR3 loop: CASSKAGGNAYGYTF. CDR3 bases: TGTGCCAGTAGTAAGGCAGGGGGCAATGCCTATGGCTACACCTTC. The full variable domain, rest sourced from reference TRBV19 and TRBJ1-2, is DGGITQSPKYLFRKEGQNVTLSCEQNLNHDAMYWYRQDPGQGLRLIYYSQIVNDFQKGDIAEGYSVSREKKESFPLTVTSAQKNPTAFYLCASSKAGGNAYGYTFGSGTRLTVV.

This clone was counted a single time. The rearrangement links TRBV20-1 to TRBJ1-3, with D perhaps TRBD1 (6 bases). CDR1 and CDR2 from the germline V gene are DFQATT and SNEGSKA (reference sequence). The CDR3 length is 13 residues. The V end was cut by 3 bases, the J end by 4 bases, with 10 bases between. The CDR3, as DNA: TGCAGTGCTAGTTCCCAGGGGGGAAACACCATATATTTT. This codes for CSASSQGGNTIYF.